The 4 T cell receptor beta chains in this list originate from one sample, sequenced in a study of T cell responses to AZD1222 COVID-19 vaccine. Libraries were prepared by immunoSEQ multiplex PCR; TCRdb keeps only in-frame clonotypes and omits some of them. The table has 250,000 to 300,000 clones, 90% to 95% seen once. This specimen was peripheral blood, taken 28 days after the second AZD1222 dose. The receptors shown here come from an adult who received the AZD1222 COVID-19 vaccine.

V usage is TRBV7-9 and J usage is TRBJ1-5, with D possibly being TRBD1 (5 bases). CDR1 and CDR2 from the germline V gene are SEHNR and FQNEAQ (reference sequence). This CDR3 has 14 amino acids. V was trimmed by 5 bases and J by 7 bases, leaving 15 bases between them. CDR3 DNA sequence: TGTGCCAGCAGCCCCATAGGGGAAGGACAGCCCCAGCATTTT. Translated: CASSPIGEGQPQHF.

V usage is TRBV14 and J usage is TRBJ1-2, with 7 bases matching TRBD1. J was trimmed by 4 bases and V by 4 bases; bases with no gene match: 0. The CDR3 has 12 amino acids. Germline V gives CDR1 SGHDN, CDR2 FVKESK. The CDR3 region is CASSRQGYGYTF. The CDR3 DNA follows: TGTGCCAGCAGCCGACAGGGCTATGGCTACACCTTC.

V and J are TRBV24-1 and TRBJ2-5, with D tentatively TRBD1 or TRBD2 (5 bases each). V shed 5 bases and J shed 4 bases, with 16 bases lying between them. This CDR3 spans 15 amino acids. Per germline, CDR1 KGHDR and CDR2 SFDVKD. In DNA, the CDR3 is TGTGCCACCAGTGGGTCAACTGCTGGGGGAGAGACCCAGTACTTC. Translation gives CATSGSTAGGETQYF.

This chain's CDR3 is CASSQSGHPNTEAFF. Written as DNA, the CDR3 is TGTGCCAGCAGCCAGTCGGGACACCCGAACACTGAAGCTTTCTTT. The rearrangement links TRBV7-9 to TRBJ1-1; D might be TRBD1 (6 bases). The V end lost 5 bases, the J end lost 1 base, and 14 bases lay between the germline ends. This CDR3 has 15 residues. Germline V gene sequence: CDR1 SEHNR, CDR2 FQNEAQ (reference sequence).